This T cell receptor beta chain was identified during a study of blood T cell repertoires in COVID-19. The table came from immunoSEQ multiplex PCR; TCRdb's copy has only in-frame clones and leaves some out. The sample includes 250,000 to 300,000 clones, 75% to 95% of them seen just once. The CDR3 is made up of 14 amino acids. The germline gives CDR1 MDHEN, CDR2 SYDVKM. Trimming cost V 2 bases and J 4 bases; bases outside gene matches: 0. Sequenced input: PBMCs or T cells enriched from blood (not recorded which). This TCR derives from a woman in her twenties or thirties who had recovered from COVID-19. The rearrangement joins TRBV28 to TRBJ2-1; 9 nucleotides align to TRBD1. CDR3: CASSLGTGYNEQFF. In DNA form, the CDR3 reads TGTGCCAGCAGTTTAGGGACAGGGTACAATGAGCAGTTCTTC.